The present T cell receptor (beta chain) was sequenced within a study of T cell clones after liver transplantation. Looking at the study overall: In this trial, immunosuppression withdrawal was attempted within 2 years of liver transplant.

Only in-frame clones appear in the TCRdb table, and some are missing; sequencing was by immunoSEQ multiplex PCR. The table lists 20,000 to 25,000 clones, roughly 74% of them singletons, with roughly 33% in the top ten. The germline gives CDR1 MNHEY, CDR2 SVGAGI. V was cut by 1 base and J by 0 bases, with 11 bases left in between. CDR3 size: 16 residues. V is TRBV6-5 and J is TRBJ2-3; D may be TRBD2 (5 bases). The clonotype comes from a human patient who received a liver transplant. Some T cells may be graft donor cells. Sequenced here: CD8+ T cells from blood, sampled 54 months after liver transplant. CDR3 nucleotide sequence: TGTGCCAGCAGTTACTTCGCGGGCTCTAGCACAGATACGCAGTATTTT. Translating it yields CASSYFAGSSTDTQYF.